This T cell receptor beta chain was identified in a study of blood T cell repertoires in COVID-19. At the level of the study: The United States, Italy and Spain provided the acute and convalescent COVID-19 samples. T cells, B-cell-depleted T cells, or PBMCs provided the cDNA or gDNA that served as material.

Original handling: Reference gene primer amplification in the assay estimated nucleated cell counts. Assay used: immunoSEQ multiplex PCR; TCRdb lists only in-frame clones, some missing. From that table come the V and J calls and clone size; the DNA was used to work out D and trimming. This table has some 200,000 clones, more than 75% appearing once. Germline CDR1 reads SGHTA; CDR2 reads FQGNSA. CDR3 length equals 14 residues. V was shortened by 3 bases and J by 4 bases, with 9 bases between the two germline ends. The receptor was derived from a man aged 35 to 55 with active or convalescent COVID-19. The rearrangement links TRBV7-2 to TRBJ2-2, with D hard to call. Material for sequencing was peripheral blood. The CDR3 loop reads CASSFFAGTGELFF. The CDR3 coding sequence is TGTGCCAGCAGCTTTTTCGCCGGCACCGGGGAGCTGTTTTTT.